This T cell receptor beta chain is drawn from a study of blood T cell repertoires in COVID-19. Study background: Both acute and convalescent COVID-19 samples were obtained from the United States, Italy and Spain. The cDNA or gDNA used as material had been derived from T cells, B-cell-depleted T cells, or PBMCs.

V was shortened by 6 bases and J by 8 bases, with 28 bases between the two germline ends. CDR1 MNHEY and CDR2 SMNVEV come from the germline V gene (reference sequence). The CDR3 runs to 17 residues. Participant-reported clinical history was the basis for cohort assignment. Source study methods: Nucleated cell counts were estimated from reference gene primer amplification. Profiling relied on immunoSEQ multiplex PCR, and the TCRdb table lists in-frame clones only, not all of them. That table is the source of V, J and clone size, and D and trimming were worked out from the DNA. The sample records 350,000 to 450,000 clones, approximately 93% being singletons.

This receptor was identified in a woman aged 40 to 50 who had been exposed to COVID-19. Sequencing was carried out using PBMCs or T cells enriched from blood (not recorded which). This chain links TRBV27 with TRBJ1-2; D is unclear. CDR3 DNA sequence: TGTGCCAGCAGCTTCCTTAAAGAGGCGGATTGGTTTACAGGCTACACCTTC. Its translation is CASSFLKEADWFTGYTF.